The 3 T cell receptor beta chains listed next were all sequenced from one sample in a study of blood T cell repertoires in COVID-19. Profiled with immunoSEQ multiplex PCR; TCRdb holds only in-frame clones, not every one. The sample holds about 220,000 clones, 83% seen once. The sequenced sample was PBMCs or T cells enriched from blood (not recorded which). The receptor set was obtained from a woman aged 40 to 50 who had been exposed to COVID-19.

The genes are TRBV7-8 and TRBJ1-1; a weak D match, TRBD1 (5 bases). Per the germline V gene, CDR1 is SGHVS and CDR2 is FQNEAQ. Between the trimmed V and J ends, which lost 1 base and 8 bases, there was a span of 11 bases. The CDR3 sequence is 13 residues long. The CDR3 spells CASSLGGVREAFF. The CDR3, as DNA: TGTGCCAGCAGCTTAGGGGGGGTGAGGGAAGCTTTCTTT.

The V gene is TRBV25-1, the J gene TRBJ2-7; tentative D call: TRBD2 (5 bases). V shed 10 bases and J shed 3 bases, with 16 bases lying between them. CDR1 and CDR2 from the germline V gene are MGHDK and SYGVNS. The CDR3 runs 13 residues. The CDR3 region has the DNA TGTGCCACCCAGCGGTCAGAAAACTACGAGCAGTACTTC. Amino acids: CATQRSENYEQYF.

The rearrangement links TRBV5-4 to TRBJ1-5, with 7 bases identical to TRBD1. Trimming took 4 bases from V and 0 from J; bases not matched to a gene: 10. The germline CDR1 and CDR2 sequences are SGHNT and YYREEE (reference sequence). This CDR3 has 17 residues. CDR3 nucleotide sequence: TGTGCCAGCAGCCTAGACAGGGAAGGCCATAGCAATCAGCCCCAGCATTTT. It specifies CASSLDREGHSNQPQHF.